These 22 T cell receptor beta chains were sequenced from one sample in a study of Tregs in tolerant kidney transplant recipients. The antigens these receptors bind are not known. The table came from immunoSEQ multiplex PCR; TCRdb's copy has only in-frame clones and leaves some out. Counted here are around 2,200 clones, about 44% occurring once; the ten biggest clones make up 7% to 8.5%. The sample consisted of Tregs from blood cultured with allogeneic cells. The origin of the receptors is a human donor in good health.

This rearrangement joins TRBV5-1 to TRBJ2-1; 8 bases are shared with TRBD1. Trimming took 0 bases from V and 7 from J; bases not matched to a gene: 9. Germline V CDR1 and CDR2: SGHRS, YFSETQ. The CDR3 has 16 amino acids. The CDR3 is CASSLGTRGQGNEQFF. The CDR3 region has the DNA TGCGCCAGCAGCTTGGGCACCAGGGGGCAGGGGAATGAGCAGTTCTTC.

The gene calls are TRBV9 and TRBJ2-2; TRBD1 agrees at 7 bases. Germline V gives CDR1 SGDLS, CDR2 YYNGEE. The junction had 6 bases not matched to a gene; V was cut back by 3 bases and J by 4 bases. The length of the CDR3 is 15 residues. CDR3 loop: CASSGQGLVTGELFF. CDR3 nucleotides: TGTGCCAGCAGCGGACAGGGCCTCGTCACCGGGGAGCTGTTTTTT.

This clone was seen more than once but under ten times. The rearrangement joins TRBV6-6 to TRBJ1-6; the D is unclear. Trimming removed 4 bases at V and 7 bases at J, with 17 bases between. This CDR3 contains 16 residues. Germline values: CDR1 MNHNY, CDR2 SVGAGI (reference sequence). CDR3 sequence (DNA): TGTGCCAGCAGTTTCCTCCCGGACGGTCCCAATTCACCCCTCCACTTT. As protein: CASSFLPDGPNSPLHF.

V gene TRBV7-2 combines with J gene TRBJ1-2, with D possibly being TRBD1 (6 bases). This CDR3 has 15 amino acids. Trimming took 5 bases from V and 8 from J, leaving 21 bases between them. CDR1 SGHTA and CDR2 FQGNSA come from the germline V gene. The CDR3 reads CASSAQPRGVLGYTF. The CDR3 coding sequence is TGTGCCAGCAGCGCCCAGCCAAGGGGGGTGTTAGGCTACACCTTC.

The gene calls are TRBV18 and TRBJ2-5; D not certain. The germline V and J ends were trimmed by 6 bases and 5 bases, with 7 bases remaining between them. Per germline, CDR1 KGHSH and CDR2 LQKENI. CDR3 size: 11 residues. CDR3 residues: CASSPRETQYF. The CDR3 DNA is TGTGCCAGCTCCCCCAGGGAGACCCAGTACTTC.

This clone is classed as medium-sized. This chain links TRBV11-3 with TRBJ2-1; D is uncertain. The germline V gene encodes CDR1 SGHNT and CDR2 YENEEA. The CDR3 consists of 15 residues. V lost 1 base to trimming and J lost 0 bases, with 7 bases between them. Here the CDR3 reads CASSLVYSSYNEQFF. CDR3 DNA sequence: TGTGCCAGCAGCTTAGTGTATAGCTCCTACAATGAGCAGTTCTTC.

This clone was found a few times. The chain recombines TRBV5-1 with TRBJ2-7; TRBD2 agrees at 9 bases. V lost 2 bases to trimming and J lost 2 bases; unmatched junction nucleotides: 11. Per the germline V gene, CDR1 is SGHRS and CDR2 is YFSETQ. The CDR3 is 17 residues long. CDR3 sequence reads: CASSLGVAGVRTYEQYF. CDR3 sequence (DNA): TGCGCCAGCAGCTTAGGGGTAGCGGGGGTTAGGACCTACGAGCAGTACTTC.

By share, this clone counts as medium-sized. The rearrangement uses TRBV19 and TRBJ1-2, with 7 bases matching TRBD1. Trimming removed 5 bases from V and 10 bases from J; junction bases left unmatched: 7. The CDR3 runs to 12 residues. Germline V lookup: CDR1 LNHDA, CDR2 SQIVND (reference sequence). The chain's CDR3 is CASSSSTGPYTF. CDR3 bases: TGTGCCAGTAGTTCCTCGACAGGGCCCTACACCTTC. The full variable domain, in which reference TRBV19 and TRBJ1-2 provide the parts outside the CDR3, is DGGITQSPKYLFRKEGQNVTLSCEQNLNHDAMYWYRQDPGQGLRLIYYSQIVNDFQKGDIAEGYSVSREKKESFPLTVTSAQKNPTAFYLCASSSSTGPYTFGSGTRLTVV.

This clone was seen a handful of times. This CDR3 is CASSLAPGLAGGEQYF. DNA of the CDR3: TGTGCCAGCAGCTTGGCGCCGGGACTAGCGGGGGGCGAGCAGTACTTC. The rearrangement links TRBV5-4 to TRBJ2-7; 15 bases fit TRBD2. Germline V CDR1 and CDR2: SGHNT, YYREEE (reference sequence). The trim removed 0 bases at V and 6 bases at J, leaving 4 bases unmatched. The CDR3 loop spans 16 amino acids. The whole variable domain, remainder taken from reference TRBV5-4 and TRBJ2-7, is ETGVTQSPTHLIKTRGQQVTLRCSSQSGHNTVSWYQQALGQGPQFIFQYYREEENGRGNFPPRFSGLQFPNYSSELNVNALELDDSALYLCASSLAPGLAGGEQYFGPGTRLTVT.

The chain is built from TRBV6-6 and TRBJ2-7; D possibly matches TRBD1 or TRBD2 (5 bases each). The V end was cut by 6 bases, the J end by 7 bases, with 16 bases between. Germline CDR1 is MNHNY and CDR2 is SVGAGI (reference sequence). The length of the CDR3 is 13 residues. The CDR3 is CASRLTGTGEQYF. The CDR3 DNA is TGTGCCAGCAGATTGACTGGGACGGGGGAGCAGTACTTC.

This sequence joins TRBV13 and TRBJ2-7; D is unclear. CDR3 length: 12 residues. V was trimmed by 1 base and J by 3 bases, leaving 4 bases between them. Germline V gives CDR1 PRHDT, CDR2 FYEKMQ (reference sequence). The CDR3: CASSLAGYEQYF. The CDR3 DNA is TGTGCCAGCAGCTTAGCGGGCTACGAGCAGTACTTC. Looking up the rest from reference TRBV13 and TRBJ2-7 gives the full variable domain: AAGVIQSPRHLIKEKRETATLKCYPIPRHDTVYWYQQGPGQDPQFLISFYEKMQSDKGSIPDRFSAQQFSDYHSELNMSSLELGDSALYFCASSLAGYEQYFGPGTRLTVT.

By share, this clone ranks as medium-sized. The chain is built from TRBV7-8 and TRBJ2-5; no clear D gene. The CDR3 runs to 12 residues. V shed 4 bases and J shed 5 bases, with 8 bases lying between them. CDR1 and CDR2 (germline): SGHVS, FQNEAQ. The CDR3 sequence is CASSWTGETQYF. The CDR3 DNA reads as TGTGCCAGCAGCTGGACCGGGGAGACCCAGTACTTC.

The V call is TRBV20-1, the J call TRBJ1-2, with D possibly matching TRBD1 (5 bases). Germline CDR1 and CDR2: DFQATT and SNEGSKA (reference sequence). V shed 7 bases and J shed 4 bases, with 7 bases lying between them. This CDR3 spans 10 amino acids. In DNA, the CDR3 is TGCAGTGGGGGCCTCTATGGCTACACCTTC. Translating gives CSGGLYGYTF.

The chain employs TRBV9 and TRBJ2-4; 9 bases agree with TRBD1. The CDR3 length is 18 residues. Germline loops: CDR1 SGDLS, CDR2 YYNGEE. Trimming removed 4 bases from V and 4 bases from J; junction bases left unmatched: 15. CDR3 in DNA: TGTGCCAGCAGCCCCGGGACAGGGTGGACCCAAAGAAAAAACATTCAGTACTTC. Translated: CASSPGTGWTQRKNIQYF. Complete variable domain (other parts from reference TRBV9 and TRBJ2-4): DSGVTQTPKHLITATGQRVTLRCSPRSGDLSVYWYQQSLDQGLQFLIQYYNGEERAKGNILERFSAQQFPDLHSELNLSSLELGDSALYFCASSPGTGWTQRKNIQYFGAGTRLSVL.

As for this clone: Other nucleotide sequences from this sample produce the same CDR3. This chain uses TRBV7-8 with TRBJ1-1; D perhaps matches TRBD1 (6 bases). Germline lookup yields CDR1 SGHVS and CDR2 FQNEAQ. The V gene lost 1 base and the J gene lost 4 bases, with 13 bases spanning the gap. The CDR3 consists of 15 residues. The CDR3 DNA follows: TGTGCCAGCAGCTTAGGGGGGGGGGCTGGCACTGAAGCTTTCTTT. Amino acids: CASSLGGGAGTEAFF.

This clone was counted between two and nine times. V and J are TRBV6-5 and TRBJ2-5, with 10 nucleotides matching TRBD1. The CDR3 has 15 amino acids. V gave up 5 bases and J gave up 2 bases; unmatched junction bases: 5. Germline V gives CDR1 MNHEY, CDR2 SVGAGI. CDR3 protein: CASSGRDRGQETQYF. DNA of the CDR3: TGTGCCAGCAGTGGAAGGGACAGGGGTCAAGAGACCCAGTACTTC.

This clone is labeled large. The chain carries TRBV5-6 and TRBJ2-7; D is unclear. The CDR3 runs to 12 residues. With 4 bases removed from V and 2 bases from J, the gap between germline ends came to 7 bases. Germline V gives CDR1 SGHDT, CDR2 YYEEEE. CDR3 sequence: CASSLRTYEQYF. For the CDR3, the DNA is TGTGCCAGCAGCCTTCGAACCTACGAGCAGTACTTC. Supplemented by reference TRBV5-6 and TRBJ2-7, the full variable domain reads DAGVTQSPTHLIKTRGQQVTLRCSPKSGHDTVSWYQQALGQGPQFIFQYYEEEERQRGNFPDRFSGHQFPNYSSELNVNALLLGDSALYLCASSLRTYEQYFGPGTRLTVT.

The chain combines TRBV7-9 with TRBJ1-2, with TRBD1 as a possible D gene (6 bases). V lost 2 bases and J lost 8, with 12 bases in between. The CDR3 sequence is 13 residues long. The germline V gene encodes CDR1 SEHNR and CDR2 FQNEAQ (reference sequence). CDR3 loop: CASSLTDRHGYTF. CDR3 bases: TGTGCCAGCAGCTTAACCGACAGGCACGGCTACACCTTC. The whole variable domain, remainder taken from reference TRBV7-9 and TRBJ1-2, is DTGVSQNPRHKITKRGQNVTFRCDPISEHNRLYWYRQTLGQGPEFLTYFQNEAQLEKSRLLSDRFSAERPKGSFSTLEIQRTEQGDSAMYLCASSLTDRHGYTFGSGTRLTVV.

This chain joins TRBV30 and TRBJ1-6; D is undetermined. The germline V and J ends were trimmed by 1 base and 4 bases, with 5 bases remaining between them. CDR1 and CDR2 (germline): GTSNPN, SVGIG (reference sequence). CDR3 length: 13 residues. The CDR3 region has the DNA TGTGCCTGGAGTGAAGGTTATAATTCACCCCTCCACTTT. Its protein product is CAWSEGYNSPLHF.

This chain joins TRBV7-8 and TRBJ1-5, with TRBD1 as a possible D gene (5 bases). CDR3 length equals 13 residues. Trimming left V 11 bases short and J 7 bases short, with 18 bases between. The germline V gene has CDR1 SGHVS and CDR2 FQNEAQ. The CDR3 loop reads CASQPVGGQPQHF. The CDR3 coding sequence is TGTGCCTCCCAACCGGTTGGGGGGCAGCCCCAGCATTTT. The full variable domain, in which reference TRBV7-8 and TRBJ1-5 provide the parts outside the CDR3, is GAGVSQSPRYKVAKRGQDVALRCDPISGHVSLFWYQQALGQGPEFLTYFQNEAQLDKSGLPSDRFFAERPEGSVSTLKIQRTQQEDSAVYLCASQPVGGQPQHFGDGTRLSIL.

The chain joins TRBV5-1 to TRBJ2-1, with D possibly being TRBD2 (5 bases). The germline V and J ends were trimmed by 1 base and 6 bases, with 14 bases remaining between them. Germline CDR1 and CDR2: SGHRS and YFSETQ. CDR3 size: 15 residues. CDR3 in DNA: TGCGCCAGCAGCTTGCTAGCCCCCTTCCCCAATGAGCAGTTCTTC. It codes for CASSLLAPFPNEQFF.

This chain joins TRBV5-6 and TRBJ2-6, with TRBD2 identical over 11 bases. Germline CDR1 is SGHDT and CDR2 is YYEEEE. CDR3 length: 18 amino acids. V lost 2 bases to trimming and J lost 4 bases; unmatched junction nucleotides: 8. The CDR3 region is CASSFLLAGVSGANVLTF. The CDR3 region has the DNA TGTGCCAGCAGCTTCCTACTAGCGGGAGTATCAGGGGCCAACGTCCTGACTTTC. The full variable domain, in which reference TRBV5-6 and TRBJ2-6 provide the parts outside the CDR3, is DAGVTQSPTHLIKTRGQQVTLRCSPKSGHDTVSWYQQALGQGPQFIFQYYEEEERQRGNFPDRFSGHQFPNYSSELNVNALLLGDSALYLCASSFLLAGVSGANVLTFGAGSRLTVL.